This TCR beta chain was captured by sequencing in a study of T cells in localized non-small cell lung cancer. A word on this clone: Its cognate antigen is unknown.

Study-level points and caveats: There was higher T cell clonality in uninvolved adjacent lung than in tumor, and it was highest there. Sequencing, confined to only one tumor region, leaves heterogeneity possible. Longer overall survival associated with higher blood T cell density; shorter survival with higher adjacent-lung clonality.

Assay used: immunoSEQ multiplex PCR; TCRdb lists only in-frame clones, some missing. The sample has 25,000 to 35,000 clones, around 90% seen once. Germline CDR1 reads MNHEY; CDR2 reads SMNVEV (reference sequence). The CDR3 covers 15 residues. J gave up 3 bases and V 4 bases, and 6 bases lay outside the gene matches. This chain joins TRBV27 and TRBJ2-5; 9 bases are shared with TRBD1. The sequencing here drew on peripheral blood mononuclear cells, taken before any cancer treatment. The clonotype comes from a woman aged 40-75 years with stage III lung adenocarcinoma. CDR3 DNA sequence: TGTGCCAGCAGTTCCACGACAGGGGGGAAAGAGACCCAGTACTTC. It yields the protein CASSSTTGGKETQYF.